Below are 6 T cell receptor beta chains sequenced from a single sample in a study of beta chain features in type 1 diabetes (dated by TCRdb to 2016 to 2018). The study at large found these results: A moderate but significant shortening of TCRB CDR3 length was observed in type 1 diabetes patients in all four CD4+ subsets.

The protocol used for the library was the immunoSEQ multiplex PCR assay. The entire amount of isolated RNA was reverse transcribed using the High Capacity cDNA Reverse Transcription Kit, so the sequenced TCRB transcripts were expressed ones. In its TCRdb copy, this immuneACCESS table keeps in-frame sequences only and misses some clones. Where compared with another copy, unresolved V genes explain less than half of these, and the others have no known cause. The sample table holds a few hundred thousand clones, of which 8.5% to 10% were seen once. The top ten constitute about 0.6% of the sample. These receptors are not linked to any known antigen. Sequencing was carried out using central memory CD4+ T cells from blood. All receptors come from a young man with type 1 diabetes.

The chain links TRBV10-3 to TRBJ2-4; TRBD2 matches at 12 bases. The junction had 12 bases not matched to a gene; V was cut back by 3 bases and J by 0 bases. Germline loops: CDR1 ENHRY, CDR2 SYGVKD. The CDR3 is made up of 20 amino acids. The CDR3 reads CAISEVGLAGGYGAKNIQYF. CDR3 in DNA: TGTGCCATCAGTGAAGTCGGTCTAGCGGGAGGGTATGGAGCCAAAAACATTCAGTACTTC.

This clone occurred a few times. The V call is TRBV6-6, the J call TRBJ1-2, with TRBD1 matching over 7 bases. Germline V gene lookup returns CDR1 MNHNY and CDR2 SVGAGI (reference sequence). J was trimmed by 1 base and V by 6 bases; bases with no gene match: 11. The CDR3 is 16 amino acids. This CDR3 reads CASRSSRGYLNYGYTF. CDR3 in DNA: TGTGCCAGCAGATCCTCCAGGGGGTACCTTAACTATGGCTACACCTTC.

In this sample, this clone turned up a few times. V is TRBV5-1 and J is TRBJ2-5; a weak D match, TRBD1 (6 bases). Between the trimmed V and J ends, which lost 5 bases and 4 bases, there was a span of 6 bases. The CDR3 consists of 11 residues. Germline lookup yields CDR1 SGHRS and CDR2 YFSETQ. CDR3 DNA: TGCGCCAGCAGAGGGGGAGAGACCCAGTACTTC. It is translated as CASRGGETQYF.

A few counts support this clone. This rearrangement joins TRBV6-6 to TRBJ1-2; D gene ambiguous. Germline V lookup: CDR1 MNHNY, CDR2 SVGAGI (reference sequence). V gave up 5 bases and J gave up 0 bases, with 4 bases separating them. The CDR3 runs to 12 residues. The CDR3 reads CASSQTNYGYTF. The CDR3 DNA reads as TGTGCCAGCAGTCAAACTAACTATGGCTACACCTTC.

The V gene is TRBV6-1, the J gene TRBJ2-3; tentative D call: TRBD2 (6 bases). The V end lost 6 bases, the J end lost 2 bases, and 12 bases lay between the germline ends. Germline V lookup: CDR1 MNHNS, CDR2 SASEGT. The CDR3 runs to 14 residues. The CDR3 reads CASRDYLYTDTQYF. CDR3 sequence (DNA): TGTGCCAGCAGGGACTACCTATACACAGATACGCAGTATTTT.

The chain has TRBV4-3 and TRBJ2-7; TRBD2 might be the D (5 bases). Germline lookup yields CDR1 LGHNA and CDR2 YSLEER. This CDR3 is built from 14 residues. V was trimmed by 4 bases and J by 3 bases, leaving 13 bases between them. The CDR3 is CASSREAGFYEQYF. The CDR3 DNA reads TGCGCCAGCAGCCGCGAGGCGGGCTTCTACGAGCAGTACTTC.